These 5 T cell receptor beta chains share one sample of origin, sequenced in a study of blood T cell repertoires in COVID-19. Libraries were prepared by immunoSEQ multiplex PCR; TCRdb keeps only in-frame clonotypes and omits some of them. The data hold roughly 300,000 clones, with around 83% observed a single time. Sequenced input: peripheral blood. All receptors derive from a woman aged 45-60 years with acute or convalescent COVID-19.

The chain recombines TRBV5-1 with TRBJ1-1; no firm D call. Germline V gene data show CDR1 as SGHRS and CDR2 as YFSETQ. The CDR3 has 13 residues. V lost 4 bases and J lost 0, with 7 bases in between. DNA of the CDR3: TGCGCCAGCAGCGACTCGCTGAACACTGAAGCTTTCTTT. It encodes CASSDSLNTEAFF.

The V gene is TRBV5-1, the J gene TRBJ2-1; D possibly corresponds to TRBD2 (6 bases). Germline V gene lookup returns CDR1 SGHRS and CDR2 YFSETQ. The CDR3 has 15 residues. Deletions cut 5 bases from V and 8 bases from J, with 20 bases between. CDR3 nucleotides: TGCGCCAGCAGTTACAGTCCGGGACTTAAGGATGAGCAGTTCTTC. Its protein product is CASSYSPGLKDEQFF.

The chain joins TRBV5-4 to TRBJ2-5, with a tentative D call TRBD2 (5 bases). The V end was cut by 7 bases, the J end by 5 bases, with 15 bases between. The CDR3 contains 13 residues. CDR1 SGHNT and CDR2 YYREEE come from the germline V gene (reference sequence). CDR3 sequence reads: CASVGAPGETQYF. The CDR3 bases are TGTGCCAGCGTCGGAGCACCGGGGGAGACCCAGTACTTC.

The chain recombines TRBV2 with TRBJ2-2; 7 bases align to TRBD1. The CDR3 totals 18 residues. Germline V gene lookup returns CDR1 SNHLY and CDR2 FYNNEI. J gave up 2 bases and V 4 bases, and 13 bases lay outside the gene matches. The CDR3 DNA is TGTGCCAGCAGTGTCGTCAGGGGGAGTGGGGTCAACACCGGGGAGCTGTTTTTT. Its translation is CASSVVRGSGVNTGELFF. The full variable domain, its missing parts supplied by reference TRBV2 and TRBJ2-2, is EPEVTQTPSHQVTQMGQEVILRCVPISNHLYFYWYRQILGQKVEFLVSFYNNEISEKSEIFDDQFSVERPDGSNFTLKIRSTKLEDSAMYFCASSVVRGSGVNTGELFFGEGSRLTVL.

V gene TRBV25-1 combines with J gene TRBJ1-6; tentatively, D is TRBD1 (5 bases). Germline V gene sequence: CDR1 MGHDK, CDR2 SYGVNS. The ends were cut back, 6 bases at V and 6 bases at J, with 12 bases in the middle. The CDR3 extends over 14 amino acids. CDR3 nucleotide sequence: TGTGCCAGCAGGGATCCAGGGTTTAATTCACCCCTCCACTTT. It specifies CASRDPGFNSPLHF.